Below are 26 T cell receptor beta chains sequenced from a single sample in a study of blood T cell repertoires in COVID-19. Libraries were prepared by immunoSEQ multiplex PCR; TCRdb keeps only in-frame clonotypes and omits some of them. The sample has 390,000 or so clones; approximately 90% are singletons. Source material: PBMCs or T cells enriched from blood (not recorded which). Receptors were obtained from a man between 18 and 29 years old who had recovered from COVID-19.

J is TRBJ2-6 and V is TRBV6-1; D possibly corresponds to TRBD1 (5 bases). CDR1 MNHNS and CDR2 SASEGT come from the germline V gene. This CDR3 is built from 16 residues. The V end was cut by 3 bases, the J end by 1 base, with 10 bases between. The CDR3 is CASSEASGSGANVLTF. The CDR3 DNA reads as TGTGCCAGCAGTGAGGCTTCAGGGTCTGGGGCCAACGTCCTGACTTTC.

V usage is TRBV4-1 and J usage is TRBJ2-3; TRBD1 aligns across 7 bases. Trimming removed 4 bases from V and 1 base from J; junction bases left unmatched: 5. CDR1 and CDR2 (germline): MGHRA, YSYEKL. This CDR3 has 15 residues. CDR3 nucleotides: TGCGCCAGCAGCCTAGCCCAGGGGGGCACAGATACGCAGTATTTT. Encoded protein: CASSLAQGGTDTQYF.

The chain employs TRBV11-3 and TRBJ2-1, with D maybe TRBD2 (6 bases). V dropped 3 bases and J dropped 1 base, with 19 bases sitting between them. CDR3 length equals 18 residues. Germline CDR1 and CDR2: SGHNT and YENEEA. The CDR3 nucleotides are TGTGCCAGCAGCTTGAGCTTCGGAGGGCCCCGGTCCTACAATGAGCAGTTCTTC. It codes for CASSLSFGGPRSYNEQFF.

The DNA of the CDR3 is TGTGCCAGCAGCTTTGGACAGGCGGAATTTGTAAGGACTGAAGCTTTCTTT. As protein: CASSFGQAEFVRTEAFF. The chain carries TRBV5-5 and TRBJ1-1; 7 bases match TRBD1. Germline CDR1 is SGHKS and CDR2 is YYEKEE (reference sequence). The trim removed 2 bases at V and 5 bases at J, leaving 15 bases unmatched. The CDR3 runs 17 residues.

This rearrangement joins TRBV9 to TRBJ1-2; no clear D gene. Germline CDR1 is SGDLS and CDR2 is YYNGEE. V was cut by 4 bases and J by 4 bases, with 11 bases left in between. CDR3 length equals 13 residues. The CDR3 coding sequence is TGTGCCAGCAGCCCCGACGGGAGCTATGGCTACACCTTC. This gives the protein CASSPDGSYGYTF.

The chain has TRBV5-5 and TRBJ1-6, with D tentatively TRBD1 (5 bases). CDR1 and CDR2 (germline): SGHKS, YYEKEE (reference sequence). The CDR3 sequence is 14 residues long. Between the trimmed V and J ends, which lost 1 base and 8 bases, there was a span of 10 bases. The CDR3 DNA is TGTGCCAGCAGCTTGTCAGGGTTTGATTCACCCCTCCACTTT. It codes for CASSLSGFDSPLHF. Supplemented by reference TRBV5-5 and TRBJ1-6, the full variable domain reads DAGVTQSPTHLIKTRGQQVTLRCSPISGHKSVSWYQQVLGQGPQFIFQYYEKEERGRGNFPDRFSARQFPNYSSELNVNALLLGDSALYLCASSLSGFDSPLHFGNGTRLTVT.

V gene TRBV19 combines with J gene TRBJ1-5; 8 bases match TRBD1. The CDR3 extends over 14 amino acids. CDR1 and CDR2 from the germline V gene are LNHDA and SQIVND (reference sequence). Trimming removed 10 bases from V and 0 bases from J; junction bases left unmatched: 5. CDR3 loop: CATRTGHSNQPQHF. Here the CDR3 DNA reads TGTGCCACACGGACAGGGCATAGCAATCAGCCCCAGCATTTT.

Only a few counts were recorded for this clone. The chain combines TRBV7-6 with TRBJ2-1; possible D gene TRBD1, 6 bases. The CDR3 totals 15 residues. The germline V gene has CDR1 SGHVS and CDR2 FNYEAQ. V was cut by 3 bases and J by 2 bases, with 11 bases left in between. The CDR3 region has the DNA TGTGCCAGCAGCTTGCAGGGGTCCCCCTACAATGAGCAGTTCTTC. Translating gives CASSLQGSPYNEQFF.

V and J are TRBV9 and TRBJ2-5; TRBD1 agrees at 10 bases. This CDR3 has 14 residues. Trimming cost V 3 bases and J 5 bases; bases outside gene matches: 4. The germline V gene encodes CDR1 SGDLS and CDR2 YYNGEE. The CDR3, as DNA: TGTGCCAGCAGCGAGGACAGGGGGGCGGAGACCCAGTACTTC. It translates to CASSEDRGAETQYF.

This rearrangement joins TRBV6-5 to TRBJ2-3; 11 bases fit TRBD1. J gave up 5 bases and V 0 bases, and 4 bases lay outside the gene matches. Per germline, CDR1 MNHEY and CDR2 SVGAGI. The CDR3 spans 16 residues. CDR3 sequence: CASSYSGQGVGDTQYF. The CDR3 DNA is TGTGCCAGCAGTTACTCGGGACAGGGGGTGGGAGATACGCAGTATTTT.

The CDR3 sequence is CSVDNPGTSGAYNEQFF. CDR3 DNA: TGCAGCGTTGATAACCCAGGGACTAGCGGAGCTTACAATGAGCAGTTCTTC. The chain links TRBV29-1 to TRBJ2-1; 11 nucleotides agree with TRBD2. Germline V gene lookup returns CDR1 SQVTM and CDR2 ANQGSEA. This CDR3 has 17 residues. Unmatched junction bases numbered 11, after V lost 3 bases and J lost 4 bases.

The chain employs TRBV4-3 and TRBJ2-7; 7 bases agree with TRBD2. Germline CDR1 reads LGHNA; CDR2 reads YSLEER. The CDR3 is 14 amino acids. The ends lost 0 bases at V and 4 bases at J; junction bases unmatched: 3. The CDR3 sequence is CASSQDASGYEQYF. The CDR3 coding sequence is TGCGCCAGCAGCCAAGACGCTAGCGGTTACGAGCAGTACTTC.

Here the CDR3 reads CASSAASGRIEYF. CDR3 sequence (DNA): TGTGCCAGCTCCGCGGCTAGCGGGAGGATCGAGTACTTC. V usage is TRBV18 and J usage is TRBJ2-7, with 11 bases that match TRBD2. Per germline, CDR1 KGHSH and CDR2 LQKENI. The CDR3 has 13 amino acids. V was pared by 6 bases and J by 11 bases, with 9 bases of the junction left unmatched. Combining the CDR3 with reference TRBV18 and TRBJ2-7 gives the whole variable domain NAGVMQNPRHLVRRRGQEARLRCSPMKGHSHVYWYRQLPEEGLKFMVYLQKENIIDESGMPKERFSAEFPKEGPSILRIQQVVRGDSAAYFCASSAASGRIEYFGPGTRLTVT.

The CDR3 nucleotides read TGTGCCAGCAGCTTAGGTATGGGGCAGAGCAATCAGCCCCAGCATTTT. It encodes CASSLGMGQSNQPQHF. This chain uses TRBV11-3 with TRBJ1-5, with D tentatively TRBD1 (5 bases). Germline loops: CDR1 SGHNT, CDR2 YENEEA. This CDR3 has 16 residues. The V gene lost 1 base and the J gene lost 1 base, with 11 bases spanning the gap.

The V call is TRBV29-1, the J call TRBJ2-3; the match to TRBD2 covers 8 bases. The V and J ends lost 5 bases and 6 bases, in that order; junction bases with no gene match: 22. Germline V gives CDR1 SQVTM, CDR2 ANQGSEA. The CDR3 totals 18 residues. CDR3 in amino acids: CSVPNPGTSLDLSDTQYF. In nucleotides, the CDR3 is TGCAGCGTTCCGAACCCCGGGACTAGTCTTGATTTATCGGATACGCAGTATTTT.

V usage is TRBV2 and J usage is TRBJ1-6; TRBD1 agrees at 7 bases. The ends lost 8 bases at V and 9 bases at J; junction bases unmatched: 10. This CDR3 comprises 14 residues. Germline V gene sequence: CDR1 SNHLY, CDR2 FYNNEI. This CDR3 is CASAVGQGGSPLHF. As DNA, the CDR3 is TGTGCCAGCGCGGTAGGGCAGGGGGGTTCACCCCTCCACTTT. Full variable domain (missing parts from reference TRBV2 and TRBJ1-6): EPEVTQTPSHQVTQMGQEVILRCVPISNHLYFYWYRQILGQKVEFLVSFYNNEISEKSEIFDDQFSVERPDGSNFTLKIRSTKLEDSAMYFCASAVGQGGSPLHFGNGTRLTVT.

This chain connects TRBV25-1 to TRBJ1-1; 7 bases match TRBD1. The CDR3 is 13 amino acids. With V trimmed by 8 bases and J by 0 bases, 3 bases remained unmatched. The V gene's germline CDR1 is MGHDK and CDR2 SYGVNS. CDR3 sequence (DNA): TGTGCCAGCGGGGACAGACTGAACACTGAAGCTTTCTTT. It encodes CASGDRLNTEAFF.

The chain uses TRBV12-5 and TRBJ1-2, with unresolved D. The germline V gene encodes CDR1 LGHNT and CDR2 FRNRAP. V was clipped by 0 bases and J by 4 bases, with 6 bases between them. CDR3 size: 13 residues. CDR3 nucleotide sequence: TGTGCTAGTGGTTTGGTAGTCGGCTATGGCTACACCTTC. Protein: CASGLVVGYGYTF.

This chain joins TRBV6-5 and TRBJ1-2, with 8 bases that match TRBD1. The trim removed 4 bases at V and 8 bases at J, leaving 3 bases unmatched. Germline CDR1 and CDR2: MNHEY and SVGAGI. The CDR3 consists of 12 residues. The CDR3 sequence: CASSSGGVGYTF. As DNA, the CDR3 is TGTGCCAGCAGTTCAGGGGGCGTCGGCTACACCTTC.

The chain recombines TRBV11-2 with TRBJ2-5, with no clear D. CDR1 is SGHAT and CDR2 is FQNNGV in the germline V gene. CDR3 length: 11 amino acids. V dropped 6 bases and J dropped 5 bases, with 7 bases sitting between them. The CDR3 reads CASSSSETQYF. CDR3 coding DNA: TGTGCCAGCAGTTCATCCGAGACCCAGTACTTC.

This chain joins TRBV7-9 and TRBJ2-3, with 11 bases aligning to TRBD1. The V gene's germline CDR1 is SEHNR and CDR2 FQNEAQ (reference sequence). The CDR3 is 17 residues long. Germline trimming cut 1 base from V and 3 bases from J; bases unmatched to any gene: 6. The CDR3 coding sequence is TGTGCCAGCAGCTTAGAGGTTGGGACAGGGGGAACAGATACGCAGTATTTT. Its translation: CASSLEVGTGGTDTQYF.

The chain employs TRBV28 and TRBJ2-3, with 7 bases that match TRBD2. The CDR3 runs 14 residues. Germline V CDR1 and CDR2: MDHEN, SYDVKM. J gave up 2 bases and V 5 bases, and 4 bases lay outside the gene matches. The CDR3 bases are TGTGCCAGCAGTATCCGGGACTACACAGATACGCAGTATTTT. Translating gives CASSIRDYTDTQYF.

CDR3 in amino acids: CASSLSSGNQPQHF. In DNA form, the CDR3 reads TGTGCCAGCAGCTTAAGCTCTGGCAATCAGCCCCAGCATTTT. The J gene is TRBJ1-5, the V gene TRBV7-9; unclear D gene. Germline V lookup: CDR1 SEHNR, CDR2 FQNEAQ (reference sequence). This CDR3 comprises 14 residues. V was pared by 2 bases and J by 2 bases, with 7 bases between.

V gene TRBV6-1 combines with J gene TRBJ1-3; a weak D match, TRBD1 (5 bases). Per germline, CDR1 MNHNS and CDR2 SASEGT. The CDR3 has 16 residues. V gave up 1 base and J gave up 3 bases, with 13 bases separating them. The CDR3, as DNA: TGTGCCAGCAGTGAAGGTGGGGGGATCAGTGGAAACACCATATATTTT. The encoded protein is CASSEGGGISGNTIYF.

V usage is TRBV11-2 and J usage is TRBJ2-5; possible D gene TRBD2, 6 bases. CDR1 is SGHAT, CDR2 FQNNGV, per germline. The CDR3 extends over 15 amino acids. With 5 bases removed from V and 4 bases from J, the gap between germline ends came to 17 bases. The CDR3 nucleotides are TGTGCCAGCAGCCCCCTCGCGGGGATGGGAGAGACCCAGTACTTC. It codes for CASSPLAGMGETQYF.

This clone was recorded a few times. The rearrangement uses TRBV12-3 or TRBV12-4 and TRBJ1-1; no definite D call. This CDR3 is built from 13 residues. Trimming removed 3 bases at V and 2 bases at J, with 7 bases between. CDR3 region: CASSFSVNTEAFF. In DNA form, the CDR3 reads TGTGCCAGCAGTTTTTCGGTTAACACTGAAGCTTTCTTT.